This entry describes one T cell receptor (beta chain). This entry is derived from a study of spatial heterogeneity in lung cancer. MiXCR was run by TCRdb on the 5' RACE reads, yielding one entry per CDR3 protein. This sample has about 61,000 distinct CDR3 sequences, with under 7.5% found just once. The length of the CDR3 is 16 residues. The germline CDR1 and CDR2 sequences are KGHSH and LQKENI. V lost 6 bases to trimming and J lost 0 bases, with 17 bases between them. Time point denoted: sample taken at primary tumor resection. V gene TRBV18 combines with J gene TRBJ1-1, with D maybe TRBD1 (5 bases). The receptor was isolated from a female donor with early-stage non-small cell lung cancer. The sequences come from PBMCs, collected at surgery. CDR3: CASSLQTGTVNTEAFF. The DNA of the CDR3 is TGTGCCAGCTCTCTTCAAACCGGGACCGTGAACACTGAAGCTTTCTTT.